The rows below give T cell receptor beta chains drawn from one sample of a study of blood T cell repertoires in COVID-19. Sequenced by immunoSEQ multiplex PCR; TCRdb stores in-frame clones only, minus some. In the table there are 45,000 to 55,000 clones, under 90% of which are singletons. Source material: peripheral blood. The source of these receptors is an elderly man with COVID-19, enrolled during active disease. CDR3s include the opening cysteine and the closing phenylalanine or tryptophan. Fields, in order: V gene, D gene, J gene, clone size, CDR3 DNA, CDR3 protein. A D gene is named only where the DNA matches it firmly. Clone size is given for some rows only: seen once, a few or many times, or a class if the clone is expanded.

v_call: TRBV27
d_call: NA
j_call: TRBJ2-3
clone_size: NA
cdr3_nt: TGTGCCAGCAGTTTTACAGGGATGGGGTATACGCAGTATTTT
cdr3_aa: CASSFTGMGYTQYF

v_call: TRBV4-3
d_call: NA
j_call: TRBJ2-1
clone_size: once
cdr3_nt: TGCGCCAGCAGCCAAGAGGGGAGGTCCTACAATGAGCAGTTCTTC
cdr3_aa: CASSQEGRSYNEQFF

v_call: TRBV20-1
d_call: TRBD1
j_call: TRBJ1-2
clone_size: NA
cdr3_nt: TGCAGTGCCAGTAGACAGGGATTCGACTATGGCTACACCTTC
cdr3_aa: CSASRQGFDYGYTF

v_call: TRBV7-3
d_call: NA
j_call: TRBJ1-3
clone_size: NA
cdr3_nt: TGTGCCAGCAGCTTAGGAACAGCTGGAAACACCATATATTTT
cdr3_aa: CASSLGTAGNTIYF

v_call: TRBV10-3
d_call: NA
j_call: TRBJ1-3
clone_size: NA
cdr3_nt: TGTGCCATCAGTAACCGGGACTCTGGAAACACCATATATTTT
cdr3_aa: CAISNRDSGNTIYF

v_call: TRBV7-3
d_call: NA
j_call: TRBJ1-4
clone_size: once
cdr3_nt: TGTGCCAGCAGCTTAAGCGGGACAACTAATGAAAAACTGTTTTTT
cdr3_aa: CASSLSGTTNEKLFF

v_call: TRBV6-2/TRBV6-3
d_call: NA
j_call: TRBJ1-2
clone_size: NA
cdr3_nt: TGTGCCAGCAGTTACTCGGGGCCTGACTATGGCTACACCTTC
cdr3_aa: CASSYSGPDYGYTF

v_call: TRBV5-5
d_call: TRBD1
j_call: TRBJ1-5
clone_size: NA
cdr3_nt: TGTGCCAGCAGCTTCGAGGGGGCTACCAATCAGCCCCAGCATTTT
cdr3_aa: CASSFEGATNQPQHF

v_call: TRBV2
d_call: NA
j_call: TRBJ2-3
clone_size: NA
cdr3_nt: TGTGCCAGCAGGGATCAAAGCGGGCTGAGCACAGATACGCAGTATTTT
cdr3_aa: CASRDQSGLSTDTQYF

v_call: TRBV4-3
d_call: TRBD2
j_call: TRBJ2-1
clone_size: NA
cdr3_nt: TGCGCCAGCAGCCAGGGCGGGGGTCGCATTTACAATGAGCAGTTCTTC
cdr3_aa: CASSQGGGRIYNEQFF

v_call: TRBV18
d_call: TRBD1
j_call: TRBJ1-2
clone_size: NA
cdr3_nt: TGTGCCAGCTCACCCCGGGACAGCTCGATTTATGGCTACACCTTC
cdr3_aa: CASSPRDSSIYGYTF

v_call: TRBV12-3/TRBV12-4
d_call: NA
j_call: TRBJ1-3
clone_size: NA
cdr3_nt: TGTGCCAGCAGTTTTATTGGAAACACCATATATTTT
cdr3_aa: CASSFIGNTIYF

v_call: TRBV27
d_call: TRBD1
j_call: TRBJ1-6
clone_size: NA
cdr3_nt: TGTGCCAGCAGTTGGGGTCGGGGGACAGGGACGAATAACAATTCACCCCTCCACTTT
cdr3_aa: CASSWGRGTGTNNNSPLHF

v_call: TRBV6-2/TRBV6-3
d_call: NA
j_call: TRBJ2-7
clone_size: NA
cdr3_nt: TGTGCCAGCAGTTACTCAGGACAGAACTACGAGCAGTACTTC
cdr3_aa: CASSYSGQNYEQYF

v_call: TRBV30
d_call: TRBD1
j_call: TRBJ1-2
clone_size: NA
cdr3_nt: TGTGCCTGGAGCCCCACCCAGGGGGGAGCTAACTATGGCTACACCTTC
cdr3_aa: CAWSPTQGGANYGYTF

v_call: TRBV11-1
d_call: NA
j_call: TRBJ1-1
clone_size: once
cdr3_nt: TGTGCCAGCAGCTTAGTCCCCGGCAGGGGGAACACTGAAGCTTTCTTT
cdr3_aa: CASSLVPGRGNTEAFF

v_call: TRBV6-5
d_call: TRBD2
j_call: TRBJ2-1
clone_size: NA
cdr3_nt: TGTGCCAGCAACCAACTAGCGGGAGCCAGTGAGCAGTTCTTC
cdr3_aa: CASNQLAGASEQFF

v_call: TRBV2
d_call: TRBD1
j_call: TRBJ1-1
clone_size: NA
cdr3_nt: TGTGCCGGGACAGGGTTGAACACTGAAGCTTTCTTT
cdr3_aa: CAGTGLNTEAFF

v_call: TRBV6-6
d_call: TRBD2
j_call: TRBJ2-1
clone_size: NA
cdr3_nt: TGTGCCAGCAGTGGAGGGATAGCGGGAGAAGTAGATGAGCAGTTCTTC
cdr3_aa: CASSGGIAGEVDEQFF

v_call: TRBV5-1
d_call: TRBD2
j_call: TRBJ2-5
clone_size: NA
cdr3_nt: TGCGCCAGCAGCGGAATAGCGGGGGAGGCCCAGTACTTC
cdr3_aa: CASSGIAGEAQYF

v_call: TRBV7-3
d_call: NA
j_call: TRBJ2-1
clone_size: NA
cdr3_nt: TGTGCCAGCAGCTTAAAGGGCGGGGCTTTCTACAATGAGCAGTTCTTC
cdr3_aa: CASSLKGGAFYNEQFF

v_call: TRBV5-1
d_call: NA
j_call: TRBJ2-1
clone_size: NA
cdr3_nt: TGCGCCAGCAGCTTGGAGACAATTCGGGGTCACAATGAGCAGTTCTTC
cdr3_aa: CASSLETIRGHNEQFF

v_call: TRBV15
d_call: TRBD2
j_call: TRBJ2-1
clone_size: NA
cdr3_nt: TGTGCCACCGGGAAAATAGCGGGAGGGGAGCAGTTCTTC
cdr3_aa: CATGKIAGGEQFF

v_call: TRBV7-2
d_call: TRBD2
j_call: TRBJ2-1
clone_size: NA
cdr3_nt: TGTGCCAGCAGCTCGGGACTAGCGGGAGTCAATGAGCAGTTCTTC
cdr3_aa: CASSSGLAGVNEQFF

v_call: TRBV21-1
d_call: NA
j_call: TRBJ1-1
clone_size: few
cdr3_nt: TGTGCCAGCAGCAAAGTGCCCTGCGCTGAAGCTTTCTTT
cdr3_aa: CASSKVPCAEAFF

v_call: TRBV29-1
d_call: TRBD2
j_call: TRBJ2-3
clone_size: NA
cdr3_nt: TGCAGCGTTGAACCCGTGGCGGGGGAAGGATACACAGATACGCAGTATTTT
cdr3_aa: CSVEPVAGEGYTDTQYF

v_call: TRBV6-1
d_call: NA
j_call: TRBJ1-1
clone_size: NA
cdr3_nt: TGTGCCAGCAGTGCGGAGGGACGGAGATTGAACACTGAAGCTTTCTTT
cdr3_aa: CASSAEGRRLNTEAFF

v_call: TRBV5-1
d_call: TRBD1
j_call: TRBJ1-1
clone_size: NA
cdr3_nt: TGCGCCAGCAGCCCCCCAGGGGGCATGAACACTGAAGCTTTCTTT
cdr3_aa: CASSPPGGMNTEAFF

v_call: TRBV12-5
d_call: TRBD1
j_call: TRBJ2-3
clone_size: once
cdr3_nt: TGTGCTAGTGGTTTGAACAGGGGAGATACGCAGTATTTT
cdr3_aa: CASGLNRGDTQYF

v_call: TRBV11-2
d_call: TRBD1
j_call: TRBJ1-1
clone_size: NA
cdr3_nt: TGTGCCAGCATGAGTCCTGCCGGGACAGTCCCCACTGAAGCTTTCTTT
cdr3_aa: CASMSPAGTVPTEAFF

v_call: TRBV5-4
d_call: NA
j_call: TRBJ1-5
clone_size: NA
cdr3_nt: TGTGCCAGCAGCTTGGACAGGGACCAGCCCCAGCATTTT
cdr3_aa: CASSLDRDQPQHF

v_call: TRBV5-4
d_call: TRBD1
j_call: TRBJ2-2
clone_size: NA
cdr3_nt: TGTGCCAGCAGCTTGGTTGGGACAGCGACCGGGGAGCTGTTTTTT
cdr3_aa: CASSLVGTATGELFF

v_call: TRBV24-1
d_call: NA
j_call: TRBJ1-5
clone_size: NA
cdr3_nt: TGTGCCACCAGTGACCGACGAGGTGCGTATCAGCCCCAGCATTTT
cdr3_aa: CATSDRRGAYQPQHF

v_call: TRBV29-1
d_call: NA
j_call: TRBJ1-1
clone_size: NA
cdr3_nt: TGCAGCGGGGAGGGACCGCGAGGTGAAGCTTTCTTT
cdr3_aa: CSGEGPRGEAFF

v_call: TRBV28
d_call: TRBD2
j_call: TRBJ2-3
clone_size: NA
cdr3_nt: TGTGCCAGCAGTTTATGGGGCGTTAGCGGGAGGGGGGACACAGATACGCAGTATTTT
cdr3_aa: CASSLWGVSGRGDTDTQYF

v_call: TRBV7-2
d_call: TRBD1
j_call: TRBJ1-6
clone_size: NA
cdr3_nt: TGTGCCAGCAGCCCTCGGACAGGGGCTGGTAATTCACCCCTCCACTTT
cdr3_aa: CASSPRTGAGNSPLHF

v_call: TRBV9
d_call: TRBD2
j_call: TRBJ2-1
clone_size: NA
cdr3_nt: TGTGCCAGCAGCACCGGGACTAGCGGGCTTGAGCAGTTCTTC
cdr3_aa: CASSTGTSGLEQFF

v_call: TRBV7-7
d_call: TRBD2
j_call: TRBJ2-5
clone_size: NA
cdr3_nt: TGTGCCAGCAGTCGCCTGCGGGGGGCCCAAGAGACCCAGTACTTC
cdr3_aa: CASSRLRGAQETQYF

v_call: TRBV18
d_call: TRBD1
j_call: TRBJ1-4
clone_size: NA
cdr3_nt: TGTGCCAGCTCACCTACAGGGGACGCCTACGAAAAACTGTTTTTT
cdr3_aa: CASSPTGDAYEKLFF

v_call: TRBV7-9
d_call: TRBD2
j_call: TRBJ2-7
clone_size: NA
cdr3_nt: TGTGCCAGCAGCCCCTCTTTTCTAGCGGGGGGCCGCTCCTACGAGCAGTACTTC
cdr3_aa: CASSPSFLAGGRSYEQYF

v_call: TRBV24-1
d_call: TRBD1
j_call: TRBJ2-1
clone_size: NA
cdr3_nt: TGTGCCACCAGTGATCCAACGGACAGGGGCAGAAGGAATGAGCAGTTCTTC
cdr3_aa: CATSDPTDRGRRNEQFF

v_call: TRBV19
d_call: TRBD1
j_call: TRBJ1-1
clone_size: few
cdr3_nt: TGTGCCAGTAGCGTCGACAGGGTTCCGAACACTGAAGCTTTCTTT
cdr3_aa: CASSVDRVPNTEAFF

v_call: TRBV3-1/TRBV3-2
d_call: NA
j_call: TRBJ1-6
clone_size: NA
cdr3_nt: TGTGCCAGTCGACCCACGGAGCACAGGGCAACACCCCTCCACTTT
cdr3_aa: CASRPTEHRATPLHF

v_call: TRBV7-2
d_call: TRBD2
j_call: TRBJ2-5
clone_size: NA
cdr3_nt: TGTGCCAGCAGCCTACTAGCGGGGGGGCAAGAGACCCAGTACTTC
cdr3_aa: CASSLLAGGQETQYF

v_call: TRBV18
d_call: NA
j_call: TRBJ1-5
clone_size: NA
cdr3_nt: TGTGCCAGCTCACCCGGGCGGGTTAGCAATCAGCCCCAGCATTTT
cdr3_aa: CASSPGRVSNQPQHF

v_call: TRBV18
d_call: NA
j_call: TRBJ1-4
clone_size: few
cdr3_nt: TGTGCCAGCTCACCACCGTCGGGAAAGCTAGGTGAAAAACTGTTTTTT
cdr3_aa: CASSPPSGKLGEKLFF

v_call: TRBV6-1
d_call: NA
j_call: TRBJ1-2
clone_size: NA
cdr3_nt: TGTGCCAGCAGTGAAGGGAGAGGCGAGTTTACCCCTAACTATGGCTACACCTTC
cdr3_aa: CASSEGRGEFTPNYGYTF

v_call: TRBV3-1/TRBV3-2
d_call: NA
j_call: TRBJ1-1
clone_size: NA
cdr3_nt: TGTGCCAGCAGCCCTACCCACAGAGACACTGAAGCTTTCTTT
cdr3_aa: CASSPTHRDTEAFF

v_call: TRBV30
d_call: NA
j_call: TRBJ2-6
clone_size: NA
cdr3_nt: TGTGCCTGGATTTCCCGAGCACTCTCTGGGGCCAACGTCCTGACTTTC
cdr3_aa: CAWISRALSGANVLTF

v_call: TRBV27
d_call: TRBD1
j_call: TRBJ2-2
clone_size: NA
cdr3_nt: TGTGCCAGCAGTTTCCCGACAGGGGGATCGAACACCGGGGAGCTGTTTTTT
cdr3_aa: CASSFPTGGSNTGELFF

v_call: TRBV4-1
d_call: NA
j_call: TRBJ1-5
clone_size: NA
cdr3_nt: TGCGCCAGCAGCCCTCTGATAGGGGCAGGGGCCTATTATAGCAATCAGCCCCAGCATTTT
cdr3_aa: CASSPLIGAGAYYSNQPQHF

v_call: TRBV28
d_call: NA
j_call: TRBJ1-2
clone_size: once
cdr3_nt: TGTGCCAGCGCAGGTCTGGCGTCCACCAACTATGGCTACACCTTC
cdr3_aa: CASAGLASTNYGYTF